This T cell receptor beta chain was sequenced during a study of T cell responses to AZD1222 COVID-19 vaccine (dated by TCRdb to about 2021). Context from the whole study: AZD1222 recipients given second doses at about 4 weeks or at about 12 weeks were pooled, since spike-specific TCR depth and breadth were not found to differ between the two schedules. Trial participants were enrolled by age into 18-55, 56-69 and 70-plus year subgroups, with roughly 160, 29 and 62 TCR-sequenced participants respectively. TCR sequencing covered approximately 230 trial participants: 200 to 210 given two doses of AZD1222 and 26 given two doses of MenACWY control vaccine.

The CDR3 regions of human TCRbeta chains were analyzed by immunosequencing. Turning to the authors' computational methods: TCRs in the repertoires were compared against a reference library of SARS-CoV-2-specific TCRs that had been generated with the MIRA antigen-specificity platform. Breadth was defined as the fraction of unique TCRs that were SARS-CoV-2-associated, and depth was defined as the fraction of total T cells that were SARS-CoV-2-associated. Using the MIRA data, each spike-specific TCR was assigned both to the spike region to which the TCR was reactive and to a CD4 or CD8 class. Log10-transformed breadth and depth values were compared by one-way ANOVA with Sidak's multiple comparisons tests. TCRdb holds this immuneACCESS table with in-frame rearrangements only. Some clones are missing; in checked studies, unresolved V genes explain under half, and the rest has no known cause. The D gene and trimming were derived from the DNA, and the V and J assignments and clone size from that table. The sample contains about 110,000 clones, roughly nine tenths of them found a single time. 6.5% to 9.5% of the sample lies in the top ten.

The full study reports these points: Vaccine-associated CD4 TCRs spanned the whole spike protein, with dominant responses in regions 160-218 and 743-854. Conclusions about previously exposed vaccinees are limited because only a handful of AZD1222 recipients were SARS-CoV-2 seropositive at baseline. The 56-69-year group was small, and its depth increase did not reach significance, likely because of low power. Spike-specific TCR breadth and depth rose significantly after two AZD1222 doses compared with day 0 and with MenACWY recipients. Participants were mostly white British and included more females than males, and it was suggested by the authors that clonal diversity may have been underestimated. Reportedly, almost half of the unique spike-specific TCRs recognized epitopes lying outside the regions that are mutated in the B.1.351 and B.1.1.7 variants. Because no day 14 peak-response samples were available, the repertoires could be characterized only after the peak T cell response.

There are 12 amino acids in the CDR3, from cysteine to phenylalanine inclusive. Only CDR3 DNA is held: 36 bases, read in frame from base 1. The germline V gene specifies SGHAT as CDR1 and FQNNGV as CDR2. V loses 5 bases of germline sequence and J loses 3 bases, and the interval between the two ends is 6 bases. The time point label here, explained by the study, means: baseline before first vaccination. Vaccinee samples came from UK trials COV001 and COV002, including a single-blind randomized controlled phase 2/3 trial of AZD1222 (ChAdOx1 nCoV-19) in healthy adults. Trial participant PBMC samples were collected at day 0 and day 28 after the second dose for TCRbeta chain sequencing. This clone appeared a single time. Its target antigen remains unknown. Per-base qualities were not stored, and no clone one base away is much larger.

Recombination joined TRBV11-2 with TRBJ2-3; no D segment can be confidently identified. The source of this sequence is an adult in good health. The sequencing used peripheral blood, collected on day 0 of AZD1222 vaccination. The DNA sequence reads TGTGCCAGCAGCCAACGAACAGATACGCAGTATTTT. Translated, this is CASSQRTDTQYF.